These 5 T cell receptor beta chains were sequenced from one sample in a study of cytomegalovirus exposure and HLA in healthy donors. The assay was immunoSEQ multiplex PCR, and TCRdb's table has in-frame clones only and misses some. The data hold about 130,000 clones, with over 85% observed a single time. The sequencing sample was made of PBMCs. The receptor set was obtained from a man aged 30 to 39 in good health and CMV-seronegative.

CDR3 nucleotides: TGCGCCAGCAGCCAAGATCGGATACGACAGGGAAGTGGAAACACCATATATTTT. Translating gives CASSQDRIRQGSGNTIYF. This sequence joins TRBV4-3 and TRBJ1-3; 7 bases align to TRBD1. The CDR3 totals 18 residues. Germline CDR1 is LGHNA and CDR2 is YSLEER. Germline trimming cut 0 bases from V and 3 bases from J; bases unmatched to any gene: 11.

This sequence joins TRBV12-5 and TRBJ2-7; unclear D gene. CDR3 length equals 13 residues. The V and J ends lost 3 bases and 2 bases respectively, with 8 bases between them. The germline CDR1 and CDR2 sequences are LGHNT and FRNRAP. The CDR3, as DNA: TGTGCTAGTGGTTTTGGTCAGGCCTACGAGCAGTACTTC. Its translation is CASGFGQAYEQYF.

CDR3 residues: CASKPGQGPYNEQFF. CDR3 in DNA: TGCGCCAGTAAGCCGGGACAGGGCCCCTACAATGAGCAGTTCTTC. This sequence joins TRBV5-1 and TRBJ2-1, with 9 nucleotides matching TRBD1. J lost 2 bases, V lost 8 bases, and 8 bases had no gene match. The CDR3 totals 15 residues. Looked up from germline, CDR1 is SGHRS and CDR2 is YFSETQ. The variable domain in full, completed from reference TRBV5-1 and TRBJ2-1, reads KAGVTQTPRYLIKTRGQQVTLSCSPISGHRSVSWYQQTPGQGLQFLFEYFSETQRNKGNFPGRFSGRQFSNSRSEMNVSTLELGDSALYLCASKPGQGPYNEQFFGPGTRLTVL.

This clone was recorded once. The CDR3 nucleotides are TGTGCCAGTAACCCGGGACAGGGGTCCCATACCCTCACCGGGGAGCTGTTTTTT. It translates to CASNPGQGSHTLTGELFF. The chain links TRBV19 to TRBJ2-2; 10 nucleotides align to TRBD1. V dropped 7 bases and J dropped 4; count of bases not matched to a gene: 15. This CDR3 is 18 amino acids long. CDR1 and CDR2 (germline): LNHDA, SQIVND (reference sequence).

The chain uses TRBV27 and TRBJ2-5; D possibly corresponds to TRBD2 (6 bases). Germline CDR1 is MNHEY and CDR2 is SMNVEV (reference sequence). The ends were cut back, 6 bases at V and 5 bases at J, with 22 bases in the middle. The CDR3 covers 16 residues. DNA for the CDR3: TGTGCCAGCAGCTCCGTTTTTGGGGCGGGGACGGAGACCCAGTACTTC. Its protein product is CASSSVFGAGTETQYF.